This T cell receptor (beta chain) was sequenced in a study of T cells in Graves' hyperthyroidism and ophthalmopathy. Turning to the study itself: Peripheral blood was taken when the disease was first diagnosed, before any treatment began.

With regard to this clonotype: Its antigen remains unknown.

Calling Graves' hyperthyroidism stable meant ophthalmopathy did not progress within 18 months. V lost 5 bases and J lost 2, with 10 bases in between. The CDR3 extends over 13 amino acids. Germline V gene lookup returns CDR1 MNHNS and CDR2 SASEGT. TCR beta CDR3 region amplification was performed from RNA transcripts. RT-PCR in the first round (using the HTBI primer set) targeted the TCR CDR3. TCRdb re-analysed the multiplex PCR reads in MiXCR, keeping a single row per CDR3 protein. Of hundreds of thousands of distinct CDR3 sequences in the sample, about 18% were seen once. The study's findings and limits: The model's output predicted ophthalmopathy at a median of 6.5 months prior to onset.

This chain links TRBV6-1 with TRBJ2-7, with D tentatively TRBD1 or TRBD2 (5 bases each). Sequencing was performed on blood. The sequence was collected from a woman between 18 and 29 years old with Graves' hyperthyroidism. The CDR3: CASSTRDPYEQYF. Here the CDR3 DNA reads TGTGCCAGCAGTACGAGGGACCCCTACGAGCAGTACTTC.